This T cell receptor (beta chain) comes out of a study of T-cell memory formation after mild COVID-19. As for the study in general: Most TCR clusters belonged to a single donor.

This clonotype was counted only a few times. Trimming stripped 1 base from V and 5 bases from J, with 8 bases between. CDR3 length equals 14 residues. CDR1 is MGHRA and CDR2 is YSYEKL in the germline V gene. The 5'RACE method, run with constant-segment primers, produced TCR alpha and TCR beta cDNA libraries (carrying sample barcodes and UMIs). TCRdb passed the 5' RACE reads through MiXCR, listing each CDR3 protein once. This table holds about 350,000 distinct CDR3 sequences, roughly an eighth found once. Material: PBMCs or a T cell subset sorted from them (not recorded which). The sequence derives from a man aged 18 to 30 who had mild COVID-19 (a few samples of this study predate the infection). Cell type and time point are not known. The chain couples TRBV4-1 to TRBJ1-4; D uncertain. The DNA of the CDR3 is TGCGCCAGCAGCCAAGTTGACGGCAATGAAAAACTGTTTTTT. It encodes CASSQVDGNEKLFF.